The sequence of this T cell receptor beta chain was determined in a study of cytomegalovirus exposure and HLA in healthy donors. 60 Vbeta and 13 Jbeta primers were used in PCR. Only in-frame clones appear in the TCRdb table, and some are missing; sequencing was by immunoSEQ multiplex PCR. Among 240,000 or so clones, over 80% were seen once, and the ten largest hold 4.5% to 6%. This CDR3 comprises 12 residues. The ends were cut back, 2 bases at V and 5 bases at J, with 4 bases in the middle. The germline CDR1 and CDR2 sequences are ENHRY and SYGVKD. Sequencing was performed on PBMCs. This clonotype originated in a woman in her 40s in good health and CMV-seropositive. The chain is built from TRBV10-3 and TRBJ2-1; D gene ambiguous. The CDR3 reads CAISEENNEQFF. The CDR3 bases are TGTGCCATCAGTGAGGAGAACAATGAGCAGTTCTTC.